The 19 T cell receptor beta chains in this list originate from one sample, sequenced in a study of OX40 agonist ivuxolimab in advanced cancers. The library was made by the immunoSEQ multiplex PCR assay. The immuneACCESS repertoire file appears here via TCRdb, limited to in-frame rearrangements. These files lack a portion of the clones; in checked studies, under half of the deficit traces to unresolved V genes, and the cause of the others is not known. A total of fewer than 25,000 clones appear in this sample, approximately 85% of them only once. Of the sample, 15% to 20% is held by the ten largest clones. The source was CD4+ or CD8+ T cells sorted from blood, collected in a trial of the OX40 agonist ivuxolimab. These receptor sequences come from an adult with an advanced solid tumor such as melanoma, head and neck, liver or kidney cancer.

The chain combines TRBV7-2 with TRBJ1-1, with D unresolved. From germline, CDR1 is SGHTA and CDR2 FQGNSA. V lost 0 bases to trimming and J lost 6 bases, with 8 bases between them. This CDR3 has 13 amino acids. CDR3 in amino acids: CASSLAWVSEAFF. CDR3 DNA sequence: TGTGCCAGCAGCTTAGCTTGGGTCTCTGAAGCTTTCTTT. Based on the CDR3 plus reference TRBV7-2 and TRBJ1-1, the full variable domain is GAGVSQSPSNKVTEKGKDVELRCDPISGHTALYWYRQSLGQGLEFLIYFQGNSAPDKSGLPSDRFSAERTGGSVSTLTIQRTQQEDSAVYLCASSLAWVSEAFFGQGTRLTVV.

The rearrangement uses TRBV27 and TRBJ1-1, with D unclear. CDR1 and CDR2 from the germline V gene are MNHEY and SMNVEV (reference sequence). The CDR3 extends over 14 amino acids. V shed 6 bases and J shed 6 bases, with 17 bases lying between them. The chain's CDR3 is CASREGSPGPEAFF. CDR3 coding DNA: TGTGCCAGCAGGGAAGGGTCCCCGGGCCCTGAAGCTTTCTTT.

The CDR3 DNA is TGTGCCTGGAGTATAACTGGCGGAAACACCATATATTTT. Its protein product is CAWSITGGNTIYF. This chain uses TRBV30 with TRBJ1-3, with no clear D. V dropped 2 bases and J dropped 4 bases, with 9 bases sitting between them. The CDR3 totals 13 residues. Germline CDR1 GTSNPN, CDR2 SVGIG (reference sequence).

There are a few counts of this clone. The chain uses TRBV2 and TRBJ1-5; no definite D call. The V end was cut by 4 bases, the J end by 1 base, with 8 bases between. The CDR3 is 14 residues long. CDR1 and CDR2 (germline): SNHLY, FYNNEI. CDR3: CASSGGQSNQPQHF. In DNA, the CDR3 is TGTGCCAGCAGTGGAGGGCAGAGCAATCAGCCCCAGCATTTT.

This clone turned up a few times. The rearrangement uses TRBV18 and TRBJ1-1, with 8 nucleotides matching TRBD1. With V trimmed by 3 bases and J by 4 bases, 4 bases remained unmatched. CDR1 is KGHSH and CDR2 is LQKENI in the germline V gene. The CDR3 totals 14 residues. The CDR3 DNA reads as TGTGCCAGCTCACCCTACAGGGGGGTCACTGAAGCTTTCTTT. Amino acids: CASSPYRGVTEAFF.

This sequence joins TRBV5-6 and TRBJ2-3; tentative D call: TRBD2 (6 bases). This CDR3 has 16 residues. V lost 4 bases and J lost 2, with 17 bases in between. Per the germline V gene, CDR1 is SGHDT and CDR2 is YYEEEE. CDR3 in amino acids: CASSRGSEGFTDTQYF. CDR3 nucleotide sequence: TGTGCCAGCAGCCGGGGTTCGGAGGGGTTCACAGATACGCAGTATTTT. Complete variable domain (other parts from reference TRBV5-6 and TRBJ2-3): DAGVTQSPTHLIKTRGQQVTLRCSPKSGHDTVSWYQQALGQGPQFIFQYYEEEERQRGNFPDRFSGHQFPNYSSELNVNALLLGDSALYLCASSRGSEGFTDTQYFGPGTRLTVL.

The chain couples TRBV9 to TRBJ2-3; TRBD2 is a possible D gene (5 bases). The V and J ends lost 0 bases and 0 bases respectively, with 11 bases between them. The CDR3 has 16 residues. CDR1 and CDR2 (germline): SGDLS, YYNGEE. CDR3 sequence: CASSVAAGQSTDTQYF. The CDR3 bases are TGTGCCAGCAGCGTAGCCGCGGGCCAAAGCACAGATACGCAGTATTTT.

The chain couples TRBV7-2 to TRBJ2-7, with D hard to call. The V gene's germline CDR1 is SGHTA and CDR2 FQGNSA. This CDR3 comprises 13 residues. The V end lost 3 bases, the J end lost 2 bases, and 8 bases lay between the germline ends. The DNA of the CDR3 is TGTGCCAGCAGCTTTGGGGAAACCTACGAGCAGTACTTC. As protein: CASSFGETYEQYF.

The J gene is TRBJ1-1, the V gene TRBV5-1, with 8 positions matching TRBD1. J was trimmed by 6 bases and V by 4 bases; bases with no gene match: 8. This CDR3 region has 14 residues. Looked up from germline, CDR1 is SGHRS and CDR2 is YFSETQ. The CDR3 bases are TGCGCCAGCAGCCCCGCCCCCAGGGGGCCTGAAGCTTTCTTT. This translates into CASSPAPRGPEAFF.

This chain connects TRBV12-5 to TRBJ1-3; no reliable D call. This CDR3 has 12 residues. V lost 5 bases and J lost 0, with 2 bases in between. CDR1 is LGHNT and CDR2 is FRNRAP in the germline V gene. CDR3 DNA sequence: TGTGCTAGTGGTGCCTCTGGAAACACCATATATTTT. This codes for CASGASGNTIYF.

The chain links TRBV7-9 to TRBJ1-3; D gene ambiguous. V was shortened by 5 bases and J by 0 bases, with 8 bases between the two germline ends. CDR1 and CDR2 from the germline V gene are SEHNR and FQNEAQ (reference sequence). This CDR3 region has 14 residues. The chain's CDR3 is CASSRPSSGNTIYF. In DNA form, the CDR3 reads TGTGCCAGCAGCCGACCGAGCTCTGGAAACACCATATATTTT.

This clone has only a few counts. CDR3 region: CATGTAYTEAFF. CDR3 DNA sequence: TGTGCCACAGGGACAGCCTACACTGAAGCTTTCTTT. The rearrangement links TRBV2 to TRBJ1-1; 7 bases fit TRBD1. Germline CDR1 SNHLY, CDR2 FYNNEI. The V and J ends lost 10 bases and 3 bases, in that order; junction bases with no gene match: 5. The CDR3 extends over 12 amino acids.

The V and J genes are TRBV21-1 and TRBJ1-4. TRBV21-1 is a pseudogene locus. The CDR3 is 13 amino acids. CDR3 bases: TGTGCCAGCCGGGCTCAACTTAATGAAAAACTGTTTTTT. Translated: CASRAQLNEKLFF.

The chain links TRBV19 to TRBJ1-5; a weak D match, TRBD1 (5 bases). Germline V gene data show CDR1 as LNHDA and CDR2 as SQIVND (reference sequence). The V and J ends lost 2 bases and 6 bases respectively, with 14 bases between them. The CDR3 covers 15 residues. CDR3 sequence reads: CASSIRGPGGQPQHF. Here the CDR3 DNA reads TGTGCCAGTAGTATACGGGGACCGGGTGGTCAGCCCCAGCATTTT.

The CDR3 here is CAWSLAGILDTQYF. DNA of the CDR3: TGTGCCTGGAGCCTAGCGGGAATTTTGGATACGCAGTATTTT. The J gene is TRBJ2-3, the V gene TRBV30; TRBD2 aligns across 9 bases. CDR1 is GTSNPN and CDR2 is SVGIG in the germline V gene (reference sequence). Trimming took 3 bases from V and 6 from J; bases not matched to a gene: 7. The CDR3 loop spans 14 amino acids.

This chain connects TRBV4-3 to TRBJ1-4, with D possibly TRBD1 on 6 matching bases. The V end lost 0 bases, the J end lost 8 bases, and 16 bases lay between the germline ends. The germline V gene encodes CDR1 LGHNA and CDR2 YSLEER. The CDR3 is 16 residues long. CDR3 DNA sequence: TGCGCCAGCAGCCAAGATTTGGTGCAGGGGAACGAAAAACTGTTTTTT. It specifies CASSQDLVQGNEKLFF.

The chain recombines TRBV4-1 with TRBJ1-4; D is unresolved. From germline, CDR1 is MGHRA and CDR2 YSYEKL. Trimming pared 1 base from V and 0 bases from J, leaving 6 bases between. CDR3 length equals 15 residues. Here the CDR3 reads CASSQVPATNEKLFF. For the CDR3, the DNA is TGCGCCAGCAGCCAAGTCCCTGCAACTAATGAAAAACTGTTTTTT.

Turning to this clone: One end of the junction is discordant with germline, which a read error may explain. The chain links TRBV25-1 to TRBJ1-2, with 12 bases fitting TRBD1. The CDR3 totals 14 residues. Germline V gene lookup returns CDR1 MGHDK and CDR2 SYGVNS. CDR3 sequence: CASSPGQGAFGHTF. The CDR3 bases are TGTGCCAGCAGTCCGGGACAGGGGGCTTTTGGCCACACCTTC.

This chain uses TRBV2 with TRBJ2-5, with D possibly TRBD2 on 6 matching bases. Trimming shortened V by 6 bases and J by 5 bases, and 16 bases separated the two germline ends. CDR1 is SNHLY and CDR2 is FYNNEI in the germline V gene. CDR3 length equals 14 residues. CDR3 protein: CASRDTGEVETQYF. The CDR3 coding sequence is TGTGCCAGCAGAGACACGGGGGAGGTGGAGACCCAGTACTTC.